This T cell receptor (beta chain) was recovered during a study of blood T cell repertoires in COVID-19. Whole-study context: From T cells, B-cell-depleted T cells, or PBMCs came the material, which was cDNA or gDNA.

This CDR3 has 12 amino acids. TCRdb keeps only in-frame clones here, not all; method: immunoSEQ multiplex PCR. The data show 200,000 to 300,000 clones, about 91% seen once. Recruits, aged roughly 18 to 95 years, lived in 24 US areas. The sample was PBMCs or T cells enriched from blood (not recorded which). This TCR derives from a woman aged 30 to 39 with acute COVID-19. The chain is built from TRBV21-1 and TRBJ1-2. TRBV21-1 constitutes a pseudogene. The CDR3 sequence is CASSTRGYGYTF. Written as DNA, the CDR3 is TGTGCCAGCAGCACCCGGGGATATGGCTACACCTTC.